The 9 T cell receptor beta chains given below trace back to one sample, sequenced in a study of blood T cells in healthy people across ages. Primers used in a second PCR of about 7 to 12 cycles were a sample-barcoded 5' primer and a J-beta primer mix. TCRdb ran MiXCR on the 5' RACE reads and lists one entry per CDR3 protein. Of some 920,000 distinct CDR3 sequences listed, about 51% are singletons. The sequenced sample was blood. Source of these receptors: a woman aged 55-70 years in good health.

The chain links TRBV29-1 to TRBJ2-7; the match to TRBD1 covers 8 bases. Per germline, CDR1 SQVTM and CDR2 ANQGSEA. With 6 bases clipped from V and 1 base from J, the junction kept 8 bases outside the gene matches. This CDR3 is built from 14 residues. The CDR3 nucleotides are TGCAGCGTCGAAACAGGGGGTAGGTCCTACGAGCAGTACTTC. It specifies CSVETGGRSYEQYF.

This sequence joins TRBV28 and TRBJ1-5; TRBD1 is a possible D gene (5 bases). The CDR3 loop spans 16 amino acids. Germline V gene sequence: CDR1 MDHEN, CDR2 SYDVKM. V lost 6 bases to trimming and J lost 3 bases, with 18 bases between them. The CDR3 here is CASRLNPDRINQPQHF. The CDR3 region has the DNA TGTGCCAGCAGACTCAACCCTGACAGAATCAATCAGCCCCAGCATTTT.

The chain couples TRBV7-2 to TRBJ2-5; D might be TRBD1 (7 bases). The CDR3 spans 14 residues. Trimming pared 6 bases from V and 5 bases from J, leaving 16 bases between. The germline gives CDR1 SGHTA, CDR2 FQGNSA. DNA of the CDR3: TGTGCCAGCAGAAGGAGGGGGCCGGAGGAGACCCAGTACTTC. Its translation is CASRRRGPEETQYF.

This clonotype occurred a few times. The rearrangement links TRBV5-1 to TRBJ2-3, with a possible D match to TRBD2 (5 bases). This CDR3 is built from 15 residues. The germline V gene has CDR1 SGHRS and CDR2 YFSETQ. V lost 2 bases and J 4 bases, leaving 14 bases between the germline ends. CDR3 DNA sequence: TGCGCCAGCAGCTTTGGAGGTTCCTTGGCAGATACGCAGTATTTT. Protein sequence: CASSFGGSLADTQYF.

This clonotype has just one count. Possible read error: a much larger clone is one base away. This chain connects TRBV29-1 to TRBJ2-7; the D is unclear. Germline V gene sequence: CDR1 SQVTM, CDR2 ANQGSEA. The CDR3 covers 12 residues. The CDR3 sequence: CNVGKGVNEQYF. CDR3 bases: TGCAACGTTGGGAAGGGCGTAAACGAGCAGTACTTC.

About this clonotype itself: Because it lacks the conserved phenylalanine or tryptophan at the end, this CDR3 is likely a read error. In DNA, the CDR3 is TGTGCCATCAGGGAAAAGAGCGGGAGGCCGCAAGAGACCCAGTACTTA. The encoded protein is CAIREKSGRPQETQYL. The genes are TRBV10-3 and TRBJ2-5, with 9 bases that match TRBD2. CDR1 is ENHRY and CDR2 is SYGVKD in the germline V gene. After removal of 6 bases from V and 2 bases from J, the junction contained 10 bases not matched to a gene. The CDR3 length is 16 residues.

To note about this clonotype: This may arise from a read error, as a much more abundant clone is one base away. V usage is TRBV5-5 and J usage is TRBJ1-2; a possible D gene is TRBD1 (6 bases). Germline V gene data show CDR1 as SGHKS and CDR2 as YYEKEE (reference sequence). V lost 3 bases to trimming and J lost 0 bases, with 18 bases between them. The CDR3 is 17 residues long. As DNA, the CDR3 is TGTGCCAGCAGCTCGACCACAGGGCTCACGGCTAACTATGGCTACACCTTC. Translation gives CASSSTTGLTANYGYTF.

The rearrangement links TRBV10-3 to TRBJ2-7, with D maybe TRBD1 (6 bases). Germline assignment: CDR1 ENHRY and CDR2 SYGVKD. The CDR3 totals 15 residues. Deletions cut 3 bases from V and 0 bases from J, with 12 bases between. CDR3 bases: TGTGCCATCAGTGACCTCGGGACAAGCTCCTACGAGCAGTACTTC. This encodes CAISDLGTSSYEQYF.

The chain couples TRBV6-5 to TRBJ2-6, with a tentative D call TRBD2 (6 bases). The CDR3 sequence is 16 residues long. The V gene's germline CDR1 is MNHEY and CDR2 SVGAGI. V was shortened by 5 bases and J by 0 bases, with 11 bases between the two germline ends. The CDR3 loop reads CASSRLGFSGANVLTF. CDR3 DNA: TGTGCCAGCAGTCGACTAGGATTCTCTGGGGCCAACGTCCTGACTTTC.